This T cell receptor (beta chain) is drawn from a study of T cell responses to AZD1222 COVID-19 vaccine. Overall study results and limits: Most donors were white British and more were female, and clonal diversity was possibly underestimated. The study reported that nearly half of spike-specific TCRs target unmutated variant regions.

The repertoire was sequenced with immunoSEQ multiplex PCR; TCRdb's copy has only in-frame clones and lacks some. Of 150,000 or so clones in the sample, roughly nine tenths were seen once. Of note for this clone: The antigen is undetermined.

The source of this sequence is an adult in good health. Here the sequenced sample was peripheral blood, taken on day 0 of AZD1222 vaccination.

CDR3 residues: CASSPSGTGQSPLHF. As DNA, the CDR3 is TGTGCCAGCTCACCTTCCGGGACAGGGCAGTCACCCCTCCACTTT. The chain has TRBV18 and TRBJ1-6; 9 bases agree with TRBD1. V was pared by 3 bases and J by 10 bases, with 7 bases of the junction left unmatched. The length of the CDR3 is 15 residues. Germline lookup yields CDR1 KGHSH and CDR2 LQKENI.